This TCR beta chain was sequenced for a study of tumor-infiltrating lymphocytes in primary liver carcinoma. This clonotype was observed many times. This CDR3 contains 15 residues. V was cut by 4 bases and J by 0 bases, with 13 bases left in between. Per the germline V gene, CDR1 is MGHRA and CDR2 is YSYEKL. Starting from around 500 ng of total RNA, TCR beta cDNA was produced with a primer in the constant region. It was through three nested multiplex PCR rounds of slightly modified ARM-PCR that TCR beta libraries arose. In the first two PCR rounds, TRBV1-TRBV30 forward primers were paired with a C-beta reverse primer, and each round lasted about 9 cycles. One entry per CDR3 protein results from TCRdb running MiXCR on the multiplex PCR reads. The table has some 190,000 distinct CDR3 sequences, 50% to 75% seen once. Both blood RNA, taken from unsorted whole blood, and germline DNA were extracted.

This receptor was identified in a man aged 40-49 years with primary liver carcinoma and hepatitis B virus infection. The sample taken for sequencing was peripheral blood. V is TRBV4-1 and J is TRBJ2-7; D may be TRBD2 (7 bases). CDR3 sequence (DNA): TGCGCCAGCAGCCCTCGGGGAGGGGGCTCCTACGAGCAGTACTTC. It specifies CASSPRGGGSYEQYF.